This T cell receptor beta chain is from a study of shared clonotypes between healthy human individuals. Germline CDR1 and CDR2: LGHNA and YNFKEQ. Trimming cost V 2 bases and J 2 bases, with 16 bases left between them. The CDR3 loop spans 17 amino acids. In regard to this clone: Its antigen is as yet unknown.

Only in-frame clones appear in the TCRdb table, and some are missing; sequencing was by immunoSEQ multiplex PCR. The sample contains about 2.3 million clones, 80% to 95% of which appear only once. Regarding the study as a whole: A limitation of the genetic and exposure-history diversity represented arose from few donors.

The clonotype was recovered from a man aged 18 to 29 in good health. Some clones in this sample may be carry-over from other donors' samples. The V gene is TRBV4-2, the J gene TRBJ1-5; a weak D match, TRBD1 (5 bases). Sample: naive CD4+ T cells from PBMCs. Subset: CD45RA+ positively selected. The CDR3 DNA follows: TGTGCCAGCAGCCAACAAATGGCAGGGTCACGCAATCAGCCCCAGCATTTT. Translation: CASSQQMAGSRNQPQHF.